Listed here is a single T cell receptor beta chain. Its specific antigen is unknown. No clone much larger than this one lies a single base away; base qualities are absent. This sample is drawn from a study of cytomegalovirus exposure and HLA in healthy donors (dated by TCRdb to about 2017). Regarding the complete study: In an earlier analysis of around 540 of the donors, 276 Gb of sequence data and 90 million to 130 million unique TCR beta sequences from roughly 200 million T cells were reported. An earlier analysis of more than 450 of the donors used high-throughput TCR beta sequencing to judge whether each TCR beta V gene segment behaved as functional or pseudogenic. Roughly five DR-DQ haplotypes were handled as single units for association and clustering, since linkage in the cohort was strong. Every discovery cohort repertoire had been produced on one sequencing platform. Of the 300 to 450 genotyped donors, roughly 80% fell in the genetic ancestry cluster associated with self-reported Caucasian donors. The aim of the study was to test whether cataloging public T cell receptors could identify signatures of past pathogen exposure. Along with the roughly 670-subject first cohort, a separate validation cohort of 120 different subjects was used. In a later analysis, previously published TCR beta repertoires from 600 to 850 donors were re-analyzed and high-resolution HLA genotyping was added so that TCR occurrence patterns could be studied. Rather than drawing on any new phenotypic data, the later analysis identified candidate immune exposures from TCR beta sequences and the way those sequences occurred across donors. The study used immunosequencing to profile the T cell repertoires of more than 650 subjects and linked those repertoires to cytomegalovirus serostatus. Class I and class II HLA loci were covered by the typing at four-digit resolution. The number of donors typed differed by locus, with about 629-640 for A, B, C, DRB1 and DQB1, more than 500 for DQA1, about 610 for DPA1, and about 450 for DPB1. An early release covering some 640 HLA-typed donors comprised 250 to 350 gigabases of sequencing data and 85 million or so unique TCR sequences. Donor age, sex, ethnicity and CMV serostatus were compiled together with the repertoire data. Among about 400 genotyped donors of the cohort, an average of roughly 230,000 unique TCR beta nucleotide sequences was sequenced per donor, of which roughly 17% were non-productive. A later genetic analysis took genome-wide SNP genotypes for about three fifths of the roughly 700 donors and used that subset as a discovery cohort. The study combined high-throughput TCR immunosequencing, statistical association of individual TCRs with disease status, and machine learning to predict cytomegalovirus infection status.

The investigation overall reported the following: Correlated functional status among segregating V segments might reflect linkage disequilibrium, but an unknown experimental factor could not be ruled out. A further reported finding was that TCR beta sequences accurately predicted the HLA-A and HLA-B alleles for most subjects in the first cohort. Cytomegalovirus status was reported to be diagnosed by the classifier with high specificity and sensitivity in both the original and validation cohorts. According to the authors, the approach could potentially be generalized to other disease states and immunological phenotypes. Strong co-occurrence of HLA alleles, especially DR and DQ, made assigning TCR associations to individual alleles difficult. Most TCR sequences were seen in very few donors, while some public TCRs were found in many individuals. Because some donors lacked HLA typing at each locus, the association tests relied only on the typed subset. Roughly uniform sequencing depth across donors was assumed in presence/absence analyses, although this assumption may not hold. V-gene and J-gene trimming of TCR beta chains was associated with a missense DCLRE1C variant in a later genetic analysis, and the association was replicated in an independent cohort. A cluster of highly shared sequence variants was judged likely to be a technical artifact of the sequencing pipeline. A total of fewer than 200 TCR beta chains were listed by the study as associated with cytomegalovirus. In a later analysis, TCR association rates were found to vary across HLA loci, with the most associated TCRs seen for DRB1 alleles and the fewest for HLA-C alleles. Specific HLA alleles were associated with some 15,000 TCR beta sequences at a false discovery rate of 0.05 in a later analysis. Some IMGT-functional V segments, including TRBV6-2 and TRBV6-3, could not be distinguished by the 87-base-pair reads and were therefore excluded. According to a later genetic analysis, donors in an Asian-associated ancestry cluster had fewer N-insertions in productive TCRs than the approximately 690-donor mean. Immune exposure information for the cohort was limited to CMV serostatus. A few of the identified cytomegalovirus-associated TCR beta chains were confirmed in vitro to be specific for cytomegalovirus antigens. In an earlier analysis of around 600 of the donors, most TCR beta V segments were observed in productive rearrangements about 90% or about 30% of the time, broadly matching IMGT annotations. In a later analysis, most CMV-associated TCR beta chains were found to appear HLA-restricted, with HLA associations seemingly driven largely by CMV exposure. According to a later analysis, parvovirus B19, influenza, CMV and Epstein-Barr virus appeared linked to several top co-occurrence clusters. In a later analysis, HLA-associated TCR beta chains were found to be more clonally expanded and to have lower generation probabilities than equally common non-associated chains. This cohort had only TCR beta chains sequenced, and the lack of alpha or paired-chain data limited which features could be detected. The earlier analysis of 450 to 700 of the donors excluded 15 to 20 rarely observed V segments, including chromosome 9 orphons, because counts were too low.

The cohort comprised 670 or so healthy bone marrow donors. At the time of sampling, every cohort member was nominally healthy, though immune exposures that went unrecorded were likely present. The donor was CMV seronegative and was included in the group of a few hundred seronegative cohort members. A peripheral blood sample was collected from each donor, and TCR beta sequencing was performed on peripheral blood mononuclear cells. Genomic DNA extraction from the blood cell samples was performed with the Qiagen DNeasy Blood Extraction Kit. The germline V gene provides CDR1 SQVTM and CDR2 ANQGSEA. Measured from the cysteine to the phenylalanine, the CDR3 is 14 residues long. Of the read, only the CDR3 DNA is kept; its 42 bases are in frame from base 1. The trim is 8 bases for V and 10 bases for J, with a gap of 24 bases between the germline ends. Libraries were built with the immunoSEQ multiplex PCR assay. A mixture of 60 forward primers for TCR Vbeta segments and 13 reverse primers for TCR Jbeta segments was used in the multiplex PCR. The CDR3 region of rearranged TCR beta genes was amplified from genomic DNA with a multiplex PCR assay. The Illumina HiSeq System was used to sequence the amplified TCR beta libraries as 87-base-pair reads. In the source study's methods: A later analysis tallied 75 million to 95 million unique TCR beta chains across the 610 or so repertoires, and around 10 million of those chains were shared by two or more donors. A nearest-neighbor algorithm error-corrected the raw reads and collapsed the reads into unique sequences, merging closely related sequences to remove PCR and sequencing errors. Alignment of CDR3 sequences to IMGT reference sequences was used to assign V, D and J gene segments. For a sequence to be retained, a match of at least six nucleotides was required to both a V gene segment and a J gene segment. A rearrangement counted as productive if the CDR3 had no stop codons and remained in frame with V and J, and every other rearrangement counted as non-productive. CDR3 was defined according to IMGT convention as the region running from the second conserved V-encoded cysteine to the conserved J-encoded phenylalanine. Sequences without an unambiguous match to a single V gene segment were excluded from the earlier analysis of almost 600 of the donors. In an earlier analysis of approximately 560 of the donors, a V segment was called functional when productive rearrangements were above 56.7%, and segregating when the standard deviation between donors exceeded 5%. To diagnose cytomegalovirus status from the catalog of TCR beta chain sequences, a statistical classification framework was built. In a later analysis, TCR nucleotide sequences were compared against IMGT/GENE-DB human TR gene sequences so that V and J genes could be assigned. In a later analysis, CDR3 sequences and most-parsimonious VDJ recombination scenarios were assigned using the TCRdist pipeline. In a later analysis, each TCR beta chain was defined by its CDR3 amino acid sequence together with its V-gene family, and reads lacking a unique V-gene family were excluded. A later analysis removed several hundred highly shared, low-generation-probability nucleotide sequences to deal with suspected cross-contamination and a sequencing artifact. In a later analysis, a clonal expansion index was calculated for each public chain from normalized within-repertoire ranks of inferred template counts. In a later analysis, generation probabilities were computed with a VDJ recombination model fitted to out-of-frame rearrangements, and the resulting probabilities were checked against IGoR. Hypergeometric tests were used in a later analysis to score TCR-TCR, TCR-HLA and TCR-CMV co-occurrence, with a repertoire-size bias correction applied to the TCR pairs. To estimate false discovery rates, a later analysis permuted the HLA or CMV assignments 20 times. In a later analysis, co-occurring TCRs were grouped using DBSCAN, with TCRdist sequence similarity added in when clustering inside HLA-allele-positive subsets. For co-occurrence clustering, repertoires with fewer than 30,000 or more than 120,000 public chains were excluded, along with four or five repertoires with anomalous nucleotide sharing. TCRdb limited this immuneACCESS table to in-frame rearrangements with V and J called. A share of clones is missing; checked studies link under half to unresolved V genes, and the rest is unexplained. Clone size and V and J calls were adopted from that table, with D and trimming inferred from the DNA. This sample is represented by about 180,000 clones; 80% of them were singletons. Together, the top ten hold approximately 2.1% of the sample.

The specimen sequenced was PBMCs. The clonotype originates from a woman aged 25-40 years in good health and CMV-seronegative. The chain is encoded by TRBV29-1 joined to TRBJ2-1; matching of 6 bases hints at TRBD2 as the D gene. The sequenced DNA: TGCAGCTTCCGTTGGGGGACTCAAACGAGGGAGCAGTTCTTC. This translates into CSFRWGTQTREQFF.